This TCR beta chain was obtained from a study of OX40 agonist ivuxolimab in advanced cancers. Study overall: From roughly 20 to 79 years was the age range, with a mean of 60 years, and approximately 80% were male.

This CDR3 is built from 15 residues. CDR1 and CDR2 from the germline V gene are SEHNR and FQNEAQ (reference sequence). V dropped 1 base and J dropped 6 bases, with 16 bases sitting between them. The method was immunoSEQ multiplex PCR; TCRdb's version includes in-frame clones alone and lacks a portion of them. The data show approximately 94,000 clones, with roughly 90% seen just once and less than 3.5% held by the top ten. Material: CD4+ or CD8+ T cells sorted from blood, obtained in a trial of the OX40 agonist ivuxolimab. The TCR originated in an adult with an advanced solid tumor such as melanoma, head and neck, liver or kidney cancer. The chain couples TRBV7-9 to TRBJ2-7; the D call may be TRBD1 or TRBD2 (6 bases each). The CDR3, as DNA: TGTGCCAGCAGCTTAGAAGGCTTCGGGGGCTCCGAGCAGTACTTC. Translation gives CASSLEGFGGSEQYF.